The subject of this entry is one T cell receptor beta chain. Antigen unknown. The read halts 3 residues ahead of the CDR3 end, with the missing end drawn from the germline J gene. The V gene's germline CDR1 is SGHRS and CDR2 YFSETQ. The CDR3 has 14 amino acids. Only in-frame clones appear in the TCRdb table, and some are missing; sequencing was by immunoSEQ multiplex PCR. The sample's table shows around 19,000 clones. Prevalent HPV16 infections were excluded; only incident single HPV16 infections included. The entry originates in a study of T cells in women clearing cervical HPV infection. Findings and limits, study-wide: Combining TCR richness with V gene abundances gave around 0.83 AUC.

The chain joins TRBV5-1 to TRBJ2-2; D possibly corresponds to TRBD2 (6 bases). This receptor was obtained from a woman aged 18 to 75 with a cervical HPV16 infection that either progressed to CIN3+ or cleared (not recorded which). Sequenced: blood buffy coat. The chain's CDR3 is CASSLAGTSEKLFF. Incomplete CDR3 DNA: TGCGCCAGCAGCTTGGCAGGGACTTCTGAAAAG. The complete variable domain, with remaining parts taken from reference TRBV5-1 and TRBJ2-2, reads KAGVTQTPRYLIKTRGQQVTLSCSPISGHRSVSWYQQTPGQGLQFLFEYFSETQRNKGNFPGRFSGRQFSNSRSEMNVSTLELGDSALYLCASSLAGTSEKLFFGEGSRLTVL.